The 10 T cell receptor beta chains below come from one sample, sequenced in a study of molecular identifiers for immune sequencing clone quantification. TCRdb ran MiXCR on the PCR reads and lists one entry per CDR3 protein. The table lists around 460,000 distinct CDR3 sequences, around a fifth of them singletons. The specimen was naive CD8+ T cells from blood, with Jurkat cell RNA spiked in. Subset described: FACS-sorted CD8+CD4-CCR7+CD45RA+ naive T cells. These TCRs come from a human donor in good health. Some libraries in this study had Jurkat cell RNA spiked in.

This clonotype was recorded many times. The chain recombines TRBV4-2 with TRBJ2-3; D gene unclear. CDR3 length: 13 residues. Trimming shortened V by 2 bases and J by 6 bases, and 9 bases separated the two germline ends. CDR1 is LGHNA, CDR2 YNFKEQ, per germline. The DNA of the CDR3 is TGTGCCAGCAGCCAATCACTAAGGGATACGCAGTATTTT. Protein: CASSQSLRDTQYF.

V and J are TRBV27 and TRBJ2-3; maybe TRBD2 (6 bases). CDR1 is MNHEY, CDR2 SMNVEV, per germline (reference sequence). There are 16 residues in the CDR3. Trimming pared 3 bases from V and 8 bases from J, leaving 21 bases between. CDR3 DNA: TGTGCCAGCAGTTTCGGGGACTCCCGGGCGGCAGTTACGCAGTATTTT. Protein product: CASSFGDSRAAVTQYF.

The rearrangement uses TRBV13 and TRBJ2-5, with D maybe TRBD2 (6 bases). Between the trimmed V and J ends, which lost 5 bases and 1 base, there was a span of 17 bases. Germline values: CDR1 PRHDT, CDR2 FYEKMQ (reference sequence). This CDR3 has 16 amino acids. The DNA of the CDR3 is TGTGCCAGCAGCCAAGCGGAGGGCGGACCCCAAGAGACCCAGTACTTC. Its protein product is CASSQAEGGPQETQYF.

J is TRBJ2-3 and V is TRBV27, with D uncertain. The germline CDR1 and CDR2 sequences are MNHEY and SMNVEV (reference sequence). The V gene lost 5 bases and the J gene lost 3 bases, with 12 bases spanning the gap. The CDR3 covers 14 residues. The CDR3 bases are TGTGCCAGCAGTACCGATTGGGGTACAGATACGCAGTATTTT. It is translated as CASSTDWGTDTQYF.

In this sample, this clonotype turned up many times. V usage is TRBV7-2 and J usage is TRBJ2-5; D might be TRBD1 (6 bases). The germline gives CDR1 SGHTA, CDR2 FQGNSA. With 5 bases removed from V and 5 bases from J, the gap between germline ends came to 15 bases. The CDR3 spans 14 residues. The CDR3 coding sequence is TGTGCCAGCAGCGAAGAGCAGGGGCTTGAGACCCAGTACTTC. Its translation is CASSEEQGLETQYF.

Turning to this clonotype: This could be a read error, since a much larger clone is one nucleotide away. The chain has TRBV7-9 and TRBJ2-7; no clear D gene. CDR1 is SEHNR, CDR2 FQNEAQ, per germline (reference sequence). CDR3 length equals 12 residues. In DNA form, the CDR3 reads TGTGCCAGCGGCTTAATGGGCGCGGAGCAGTACTTC. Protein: CASGLMGAEQYF.

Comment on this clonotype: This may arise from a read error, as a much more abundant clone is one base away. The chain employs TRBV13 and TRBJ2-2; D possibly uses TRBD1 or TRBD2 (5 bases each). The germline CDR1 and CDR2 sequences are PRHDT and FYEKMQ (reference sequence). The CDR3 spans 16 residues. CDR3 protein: CASSLGRQGFTGERFF. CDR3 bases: TGTGCCAGCAGCTTAGGCCGGCAGGGATTCACCGGGGAGCGGTTTTTT.

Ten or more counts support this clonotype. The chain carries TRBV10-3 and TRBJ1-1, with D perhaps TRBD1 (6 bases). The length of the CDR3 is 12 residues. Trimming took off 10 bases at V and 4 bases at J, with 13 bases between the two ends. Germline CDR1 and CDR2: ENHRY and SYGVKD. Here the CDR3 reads CATTQGSTEAFF. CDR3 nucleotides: TGTGCCACCACTCAGGGGTCCACTGAAGCTTTCTTT.

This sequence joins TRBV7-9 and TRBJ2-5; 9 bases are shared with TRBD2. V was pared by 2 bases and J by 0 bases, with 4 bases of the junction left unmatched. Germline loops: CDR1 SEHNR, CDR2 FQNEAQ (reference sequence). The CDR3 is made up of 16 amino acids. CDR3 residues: CASSLRLAGHQETQYF. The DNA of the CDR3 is TGTGCCAGCAGCTTACGGCTAGCGGGGCACCAAGAGACCCAGTACTTC.

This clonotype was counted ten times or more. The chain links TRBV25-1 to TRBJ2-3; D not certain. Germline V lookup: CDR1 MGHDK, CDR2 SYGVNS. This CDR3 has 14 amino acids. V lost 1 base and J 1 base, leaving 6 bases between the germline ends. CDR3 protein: CASSEWLGTDTQYF. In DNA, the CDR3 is TGTGCCAGCAGTGAATGGCTAGGCACAGATACGCAGTATTTT.